This section outlines one T cell receptor beta chain sequence together with its context. Other nucleotide sequences in the sample specify the same CDR3. Sequencing used cDNA as its template, made by extracting RNA and reverse transcribing it. The table came from immunoSEQ multiplex PCR; TCRdb's copy has only in-frame clones and leaves some out. The repertoire holds some 180,000 clones, 50% to 70% seen once, with around 1.8% in the top ten. This record belongs to a study of CD8+ T cells in alopecia areata. V shed 3 bases and J shed 1 base, with 4 bases lying between them. Germline V CDR1 and CDR2: SEHNR, FQNEAQ (reference sequence). The CDR3 has 14 residues.

The origin of this receptor is a human donor with alopecia areata. The source material was CD4+ T cells sorted from blood, sampled at week 0. The V and J genes are TRBV7-9 and TRBJ2-6; D unclear. The CDR3 protein is CASSFQSGANVLTF. The CDR3 nucleotides are TGTGCCAGCAGCTTTCAATCTGGGGCCAACGTCCTGACTTTC.